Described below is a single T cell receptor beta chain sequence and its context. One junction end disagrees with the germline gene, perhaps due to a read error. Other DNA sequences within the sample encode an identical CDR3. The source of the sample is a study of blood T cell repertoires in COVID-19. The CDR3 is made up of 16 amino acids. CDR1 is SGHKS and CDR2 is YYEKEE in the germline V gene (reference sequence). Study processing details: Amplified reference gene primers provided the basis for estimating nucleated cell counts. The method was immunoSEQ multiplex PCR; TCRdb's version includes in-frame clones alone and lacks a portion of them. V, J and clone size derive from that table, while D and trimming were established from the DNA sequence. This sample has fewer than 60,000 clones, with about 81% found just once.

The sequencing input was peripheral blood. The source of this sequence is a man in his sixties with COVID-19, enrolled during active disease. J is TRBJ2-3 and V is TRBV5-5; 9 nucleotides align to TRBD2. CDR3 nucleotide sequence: TGTGCCCGCAGCTGGGGCGGGGGGGGGCGGGCCCTCCCTGGGTATTTT. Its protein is CARSWGGGGRALPGYF.